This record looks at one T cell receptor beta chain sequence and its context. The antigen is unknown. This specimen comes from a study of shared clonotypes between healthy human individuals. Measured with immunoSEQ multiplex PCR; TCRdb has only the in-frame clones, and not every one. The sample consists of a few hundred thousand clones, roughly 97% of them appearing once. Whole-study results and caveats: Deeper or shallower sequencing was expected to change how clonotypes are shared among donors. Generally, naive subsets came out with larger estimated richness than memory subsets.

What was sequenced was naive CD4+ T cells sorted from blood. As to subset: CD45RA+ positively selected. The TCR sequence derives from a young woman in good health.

The CDR3 is CASSLGMGSPYEQYF. The CDR3 nucleotides are TGTGCCAGCAGTTTAGGAATGGGCAGTCCCTACGAGCAGTACTTC. The rearrangement links TRBV28 to TRBJ2-7; D not resolved. CDR3 length: 15 residues. Trimming removed 2 bases at V and 2 bases at J, with 13 bases between. In germline, CDR1 is MDHEN, CDR2 SYDVKM. Supplemented by reference TRBV28 and TRBJ2-7, the full variable domain reads DVKVTQSSRYLVKRTGEKVFLECVQDMDHENMFWYRQDPGLGLRLIYFSYDVKMKEKGDIPEGYSVSREKKERFSLILESASTNQTSMYLCASSLGMGSPYEQYFGPGTRLTVT.